This paragraph reports one TCR beta chain. Its antigen is currently unknown. This entry belongs to a study of Ad26.COV2.S vaccination and SARS-CoV-2 variants. Whole-study findings and limits: Reportedly, after vaccination the spike-specific CD8+ and CD4+ T cell responses displayed substantial breadth. Spike-specific TCR breadth ran higher among vaccine recipients than placebo recipients. Analytic work on TCR breadth and depth might have understated the full extent of total T cell responses.

Treatment denoted: 15 to 20 received Ad26.COV2.S at low or high dose, single or two shots; 5 received placebo; per-sample allocation not given. Sampling was performed 63 days after the first vaccine or placebo injection. Its platform was an Ad26 vector, and its expressed antigen was Wuhan-strain SARS-CoV-2 spike. Assay used: immunoSEQ multiplex PCR; TCRdb lists only in-frame clones, some missing. This sample carries roughly 380,000 clones, around 87% of them seen once, and the ten largest clones take 3.5% to 4%. The sample here was peripheral blood, taken in a trial of Ad26.COV2.S vaccine versus placebo. The clonotype was recovered from a person between 18 and 59 years old who received the Ad26.COV2.S COVID-19 vaccine or a placebo.

CDR3 sequence (DNA): TGTGCCAGCAGTCCCACAGGGATGGAGCAGTACTTC. Protein sequence: CASSPTGMEQYF. The chain recombines TRBV6-5 with TRBJ2-7, with D maybe TRBD1 (6 bases). CDR3 length: 12 amino acids. With 5 bases removed from V and 7 bases from J, the gap between germline ends came to 12 bases. Germline V lookup: CDR1 MNHEY, CDR2 SVGAGI.